One and the same sample provided the 18 T cell receptor beta chains below, sequenced in a study of blood T cell repertoires in COVID-19. Measured with immunoSEQ multiplex PCR; TCRdb has only the in-frame clones, and not every one. The sample holds about 300,000 clones, approximately 88% seen once. The sample was peripheral blood. The receptor set was obtained from a woman between 25 and 40 years old with COVID-19, enrolled during active disease.

The sample holds a few counts of this clone. The chain couples TRBV5-4 to TRBJ1-2; 9 bases fit TRBD1. CDR3 length: 15 amino acids. Germline lookup yields CDR1 SGHNT and CDR2 YYREEE (reference sequence). With 3 bases clipped from V and 6 bases from J, the junction kept 9 bases outside the gene matches. CDR3 region: CASSSGQGSLNGYTF. CDR3 DNA: TGTGCCAGCAGCTCAGGACAGGGGTCTTTGAATGGCTACACCTTC. The full variable domain, in which reference TRBV5-4 and TRBJ1-2 provide the parts outside the CDR3, is ETGVTQSPTHLIKTRGQQVTLRCSSQSGHNTVSWYQQALGQGPQFIFQYYREEENGRGNFPPRFSGLQFPNYSSELNVNALELDDSALYLCASSSGQGSLNGYTFGSGTRLTVV.

In regard to this clone: Within the sample, other DNA sequences also encode this same CDR3. The DNA for the CDR3 is TGTGCCACCAGCAGAGACAGGAACACTGAAGCTTTCTTT. It codes for CATSRDRNTEAFF. The genes are TRBV15 and TRBJ1-1, with no clear D. V lost 0 bases and J 1 base, leaving 3 bases between the germline ends. Germline V gives CDR1 LNHNV, CDR2 YYDKDF (reference sequence). The CDR3 runs to 13 residues.

V usage is TRBV11-3 and J usage is TRBJ2-1, with 7 bases identical to TRBD2. CDR3 length: 12 residues. The V gene's germline CDR1 is SGHNT and CDR2 YENEEA. Trimming took 5 bases from V and 11 from J; bases not matched to a gene: 6. CDR3 amino acids: CASSHGRGQQFF. The CDR3 DNA is TGTGCCAGCAGCCATGGGAGGGGACAGCAGTTCTTC.

The V gene is TRBV7-2, the J gene TRBJ2-2; the D gene is possibly TRBD2 (6 bases). Trimming left V 2 bases short and J 2 bases short, with 12 bases between. The CDR3 spans 16 residues. The germline gives CDR1 SGHTA, CDR2 FQGNSA. The CDR3 region has the DNA TGTGCCAGCAGCTTAATGCTAGCGCAAAACACCGGGGAGCTGTTTTTT. It codes for CASSLMLAQNTGELFF. The full variable domain, with the rest looked up from reference TRBV7-2 and TRBJ2-2, is GAGVSQSPSNKVTEKGKDVELRCDPISGHTALYWYRQSLGQGLEFLIYFQGNSAPDKSGLPSDRFSAERTGGSVSTLTIQRTQQEDSAVYLCASSLMLAQNTGELFFGEGSRLTVL.

The V call is TRBV19, the J call TRBJ2-3, with D perhaps TRBD2 (5 bases). The V gene lost 5 bases and the J gene lost 6 bases, with 15 bases spanning the gap. This CDR3 contains 14 residues. Germline V lookup: CDR1 LNHDA, CDR2 SQIVND (reference sequence). CDR3 residues: CASSQDWSGDTQYF. The CDR3 nucleotides are TGTGCCAGTAGTCAGGACTGGAGTGGTGATACGCAGTATTTT.

The chain links TRBV6-2 or TRBV6-3 to TRBJ1-2; 8 nucleotides align to TRBD1. The germline gives CDR1 MNHEY, CDR2 SVGEGT. V dropped 5 bases and J dropped 5; count of bases not matched to a gene: 1. There are 12 residues in the CDR3. For the CDR3, the DNA is TGTGCCAGCAGTCAGGGGGCGTATGGCTACACCTTC. Translated, it gives CASSQGAYGYTF.

This chain joins TRBV4-3 and TRBJ1-3; no clear D. Trimming left V 0 bases short and J 7 bases short, with 13 bases between. Per germline, CDR1 LGHNA and CDR2 YSLEER. There are 15 residues in the CDR3. The CDR3 reads CASSQEGRGSNTIYF. As DNA, the CDR3 is TGCGCCAGCAGCCAAGAAGGTAGAGGCAGTAACACCATATATTTT.

The V gene is TRBV27, the J gene TRBJ1-2, with a possible D match to TRBD1 (6 bases). Germline V CDR1 and CDR2: MNHEY, SMNVEV (reference sequence). The CDR3 runs 15 residues. The V and J ends lost 4 bases and 7 bases respectively, with 19 bases between them. CDR3 sequence reads: CASSSLLDRSGGYTF. The DNA of the CDR3 is TGTGCCAGCAGTTCCCTACTAGACAGGAGTGGTGGCTACACCTTC.

This clone was recorded a few times. The chain is built from TRBV4-1 and TRBJ1-5; maybe TRBD1 (6 bases). Trimming left V 8 bases short and J 0 bases short, with 11 bases between. CDR1 and CDR2 from the germline V gene are MGHRA and YSYEKL. The CDR3 has 14 residues. The CDR3 DNA reads TGCGCCAGCCGGGACATCCTTAGCAATCAGCCCCAGCATTTT. Its protein is CASRDILSNQPQHF.

J is TRBJ1-3 and V is TRBV20-1, with D uncertain. V lost 3 bases to trimming and J lost 1 base, with 7 bases between them. The CDR3 spans 13 residues. Per germline, CDR1 DFQATT and CDR2 SNEGSKA (reference sequence). The CDR3 nucleotides are TGCAGTGCTAGTGTGTCTTCTGGAAACACCATATATTTT. Protein sequence: CSASVSSGNTIYF.

The V and J genes are TRBV19 and TRBJ2-3; TRBD2 aligns across 8 bases. Germline-derived CDR1 and CDR2 are LNHDA and SQIVND (reference sequence). V lost 0 bases, J lost 4 bases, and 9 bases stayed unmatched. The CDR3 has 17 residues. The CDR3 spells CASSIDTGSGTSDTQYF. In DNA form, the CDR3 reads TGTGCCAGTAGTATAGATACTGGTAGCGGGACCTCAGATACGCAGTATTTT.

The rearrangement links TRBV2 to TRBJ1-1, with D tentatively TRBD1 (6 bases). Deletions cut 8 bases from V and 5 bases from J, with 15 bases between. CDR3 size: 13 residues. Per the germline V gene, CDR1 is SNHLY and CDR2 is FYNNEI. CDR3 in amino acids: CASLRVRGTEAFF. DNA for the CDR3: TGTGCCAGCCTCAGGGTTAGGGGGACTGAAGCTTTCTTT. Based on the CDR3 plus reference TRBV2 and TRBJ1-1, the full variable domain is EPEVTQTPSHQVTQMGQEVILRCVPISNHLYFYWYRQILGQKVEFLVSFYNNEISEKSEIFDDQFSVERPDGSNFTLKIRSTKLEDSAMYFCASLRVRGTEAFFGQGTRLTVV.

The chain joins TRBV6-5 to TRBJ1-6, with D tentatively TRBD1 (5 bases). This CDR3 spans 13 amino acids. CDR1 and CDR2 from the germline V gene are MNHEY and SVGAGI. V lost 6 bases, J lost 7 bases, and 10 bases lay in between. This CDR3 reads CASSQGRNSPLHF. The CDR3 DNA follows: TGTGCCAGCAGCCAGGGTCGGAATTCACCCCTCCACTTT.

The chain carries TRBV27 and TRBJ1-2, with a tentative D call TRBD1 (5 bases). Per the germline V gene, CDR1 is MNHEY and CDR2 is SMNVEV (reference sequence). The V end was cut by 3 bases, the J end by 5 bases, with 10 bases between. The CDR3 is 13 residues long. The CDR3 DNA follows: TGTGCCAGCAGTTTTATGGGGGGATATGGCTACACCTTC. Its translation: CASSFMGGYGYTF.

The chain employs TRBV2 and TRBJ2-3; TRBD1 might be the D (6 bases). Trimming pared 7 bases from V and 0 bases from J, leaving 11 bases between. CDR1 SNHLY and CDR2 FYNNEI come from the germline V gene. The CDR3 consists of 14 residues. CDR3 nucleotides: TGTGCCAGCAAATGGACAGAGAGCACAGATACGCAGTATTTT. Its translation: CASKWTESTDTQYF.

The chain employs TRBV28 and TRBJ2-7, with a possible D match to TRBD2 (5 bases). The V gene lost 6 bases and the J gene lost 4 bases, with 16 bases spanning the gap. CDR3 length equals 14 residues. The germline V gene has CDR1 MDHEN and CDR2 SYDVKM. Here the CDR3 reads CASSGEARPYEQYV. CDR3 DNA sequence: TGTGCCAGCAGCGGGGAAGCTCGCCCGTACGAGCAGTACGTC.

Of note for this clone: The sample has other DNA sequences that encode this CDR3 too. The chain combines TRBV7-9 with TRBJ1-2; 7 bases line up with TRBD1. The CDR3 has 14 residues. V dropped 2 bases and J dropped 3; count of bases not matched to a gene: 3. The V gene's germline CDR1 is SEHNR and CDR2 FQNEAQ (reference sequence). The CDR3 nucleotides read TGTGCCAGCAGCTTAAACAGGGGAGACTATGGCTACACCTTC. Translated, it gives CASSLNRGDYGYTF.

The chain links TRBV28 to TRBJ1-2; D may be TRBD1 (5 bases). Trimming shortened V by 4 bases and J by 3 bases, and 18 bases separated the two germline ends. The germline CDR1 and CDR2 sequences are MDHEN and SYDVKM. The CDR3 is 16 residues long. The CDR3 here is CASSSRGRGPHYGYTF. The CDR3 nucleotides are TGTGCCAGCAGTTCCCGCGGGAGGGGACCCCACTATGGCTACACCTTC.